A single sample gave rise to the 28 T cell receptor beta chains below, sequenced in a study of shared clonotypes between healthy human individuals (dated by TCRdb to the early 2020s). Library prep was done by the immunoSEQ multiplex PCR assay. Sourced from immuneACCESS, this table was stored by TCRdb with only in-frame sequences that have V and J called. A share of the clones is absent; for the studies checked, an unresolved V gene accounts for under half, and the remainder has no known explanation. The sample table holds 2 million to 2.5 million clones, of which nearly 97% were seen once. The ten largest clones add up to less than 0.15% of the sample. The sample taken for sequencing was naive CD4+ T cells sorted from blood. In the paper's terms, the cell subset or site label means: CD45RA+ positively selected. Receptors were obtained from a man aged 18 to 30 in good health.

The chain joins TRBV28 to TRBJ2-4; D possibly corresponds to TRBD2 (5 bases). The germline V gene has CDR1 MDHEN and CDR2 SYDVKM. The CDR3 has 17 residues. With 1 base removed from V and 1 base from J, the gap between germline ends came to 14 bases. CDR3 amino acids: CASSLLGGGAAKNIQYF. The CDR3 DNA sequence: TGTGCCAGCAGTTTATTAGGTGGAGGAGCGGCCAAAAACATTCAGTACTTC.

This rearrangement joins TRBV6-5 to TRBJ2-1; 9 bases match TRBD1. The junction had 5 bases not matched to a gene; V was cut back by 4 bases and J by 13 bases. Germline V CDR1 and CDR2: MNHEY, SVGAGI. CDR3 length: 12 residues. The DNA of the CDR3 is TGTGCCAGCAGTTTCGGGACAGGGACACAGTTCTTC. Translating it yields CASSFGTGTQFF.

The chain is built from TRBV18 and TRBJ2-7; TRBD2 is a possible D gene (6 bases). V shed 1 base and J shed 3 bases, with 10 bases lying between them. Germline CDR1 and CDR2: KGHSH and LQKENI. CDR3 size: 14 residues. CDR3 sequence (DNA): TGTGCCAGCTCACCACGGGACTCAAACTACGAGCAGTACTTC. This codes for CASSPRDSNYEQYF.

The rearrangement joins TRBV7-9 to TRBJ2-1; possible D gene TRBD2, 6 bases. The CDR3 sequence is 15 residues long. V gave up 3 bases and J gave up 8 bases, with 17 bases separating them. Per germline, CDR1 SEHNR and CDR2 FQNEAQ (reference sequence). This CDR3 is CASSFRDSMSDEQFF. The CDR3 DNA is TGTGCCAGCAGCTTCCGGGACTCGATGAGTGATGAGCAGTTCTTC.

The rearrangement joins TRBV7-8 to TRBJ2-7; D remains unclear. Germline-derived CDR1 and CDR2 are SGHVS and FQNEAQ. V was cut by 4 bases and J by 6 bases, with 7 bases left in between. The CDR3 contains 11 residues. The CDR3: CASSSLGEQYF. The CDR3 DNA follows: TGTGCCAGCAGCTCTCTGGGCGAGCAGTACTTC. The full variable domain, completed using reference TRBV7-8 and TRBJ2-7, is GAGVSQSPRYKVAKRGQDVALRCDPISGHVSLFWYQQALGQGPEFLTYFQNEAQLDKSGLPSDRFFAERPEGSVSTLKIQRTQQEDSAVYLCASSSLGEQYFGPGTRLTVT.

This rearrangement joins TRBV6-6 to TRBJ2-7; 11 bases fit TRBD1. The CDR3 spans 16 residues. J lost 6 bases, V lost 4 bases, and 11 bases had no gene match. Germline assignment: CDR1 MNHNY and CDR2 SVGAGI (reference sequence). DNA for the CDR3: TGTGCCAGCAGTTCCTTCACCGGGACAGGGGGTAGCGAGCAGTACTTC. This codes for CASSSFTGTGGSEQYF.

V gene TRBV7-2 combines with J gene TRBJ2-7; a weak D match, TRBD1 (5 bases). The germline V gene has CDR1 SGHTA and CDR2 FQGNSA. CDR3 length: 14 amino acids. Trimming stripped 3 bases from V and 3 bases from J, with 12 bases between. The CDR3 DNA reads TGTGCCAGCAGCTTCCACGGACAAGGCTACGAGCAGTACTTC. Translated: CASSFHGQGYEQYF.

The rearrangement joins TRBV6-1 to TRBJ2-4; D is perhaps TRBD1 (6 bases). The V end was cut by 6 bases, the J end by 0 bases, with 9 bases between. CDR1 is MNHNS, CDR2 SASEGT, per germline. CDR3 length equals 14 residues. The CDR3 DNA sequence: TGTGCCAGCAGGATACAGGGAGCCAAAAACATTCAGTACTTC. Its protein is CASRIQGAKNIQYF.

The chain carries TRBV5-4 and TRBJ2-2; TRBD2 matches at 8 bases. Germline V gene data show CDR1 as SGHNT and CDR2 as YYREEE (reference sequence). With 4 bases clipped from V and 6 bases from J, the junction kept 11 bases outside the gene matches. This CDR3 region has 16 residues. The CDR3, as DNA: TGTGCCAGCAGCAATACTAGCGGAGTAACCCCCGGGGAGCTGTTTTTT. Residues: CASSNTSGVTPGELFF. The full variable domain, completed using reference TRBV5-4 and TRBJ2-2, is ETGVTQSPTHLIKTRGQQVTLRCSSQSGHNTVSWYQQALGQGPQFIFQYYREEENGRGNFPPRFSGLQFPNYSSELNVNALELDDSALYLCASSNTSGVTPGELFFGEGSRLTVL.

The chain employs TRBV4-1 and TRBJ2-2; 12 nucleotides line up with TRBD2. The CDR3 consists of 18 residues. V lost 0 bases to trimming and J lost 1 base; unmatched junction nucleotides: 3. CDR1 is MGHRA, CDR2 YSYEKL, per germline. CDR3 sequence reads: CASSQETSGGRNTGELFF. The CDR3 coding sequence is TGCGCCAGCAGCCAAGAGACTAGCGGGGGTAGGAACACCGGGGAGCTGTTTTTT.

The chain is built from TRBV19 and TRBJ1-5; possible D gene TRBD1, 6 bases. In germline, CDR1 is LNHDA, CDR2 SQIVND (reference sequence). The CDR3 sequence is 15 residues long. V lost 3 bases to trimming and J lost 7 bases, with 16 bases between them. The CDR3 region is CASSIQQGGGQPQHF. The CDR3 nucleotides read TGTGCCAGTAGTATTCAACAGGGTGGGGGACAGCCCCAGCATTTT. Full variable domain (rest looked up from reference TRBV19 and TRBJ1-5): DGGITQSPKYLFRKEGQNVTLSCEQNLNHDAMYWYRQDPGQGLRLIYYSQIVNDFQKGDIAEGYSVSREKKESFPLTVTSAQKNPTAFYLCASSIQQGGGQPQHFGDGTRLSIL.

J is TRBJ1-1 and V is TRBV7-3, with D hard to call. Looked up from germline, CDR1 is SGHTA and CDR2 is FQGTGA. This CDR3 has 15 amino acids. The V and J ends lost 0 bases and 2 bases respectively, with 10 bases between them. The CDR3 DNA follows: TGTGCCAGCAGCTTAACGAGGGCAGCCAACACTGAAGCTTTCTTT. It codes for CASSLTRAANTEAFF.

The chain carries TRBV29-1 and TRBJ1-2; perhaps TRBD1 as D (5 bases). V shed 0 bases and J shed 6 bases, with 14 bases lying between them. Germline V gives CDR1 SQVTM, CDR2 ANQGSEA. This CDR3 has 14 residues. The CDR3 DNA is TGCAGCGTTGAAGAAGCCGGGGCGGGGGATGGCTACACCTTC. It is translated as CSVEEAGAGDGYTF.

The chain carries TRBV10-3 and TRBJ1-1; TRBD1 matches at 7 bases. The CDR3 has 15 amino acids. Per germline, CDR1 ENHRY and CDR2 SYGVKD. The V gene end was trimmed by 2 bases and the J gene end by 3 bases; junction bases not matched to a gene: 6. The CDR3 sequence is CAISERGQADTEAFF. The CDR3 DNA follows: TGTGCCATCAGTGAGCGAGGACAGGCAGACACTGAAGCTTTCTTT.

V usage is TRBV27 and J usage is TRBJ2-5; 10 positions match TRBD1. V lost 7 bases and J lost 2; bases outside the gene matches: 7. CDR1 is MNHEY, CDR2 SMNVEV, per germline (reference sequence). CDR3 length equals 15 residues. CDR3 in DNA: TGTGCCAGCACCTGGCGGACAGGGGGGCAAGAGACCCAGTACTTC. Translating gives CASTWRTGGQETQYF.

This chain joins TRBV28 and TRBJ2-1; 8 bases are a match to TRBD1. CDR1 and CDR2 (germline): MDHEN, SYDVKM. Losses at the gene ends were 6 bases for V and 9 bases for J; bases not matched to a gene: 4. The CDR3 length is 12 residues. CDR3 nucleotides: TGTGCCAGCAGCATCAGGGGGCGTGAGCAGTTCTTC. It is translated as CASSIRGREQFF. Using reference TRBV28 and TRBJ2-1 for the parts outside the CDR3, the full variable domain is DVKVTQSSRYLVKRTGEKVFLECVQDMDHENMFWYRQDPGLGLRLIYFSYDVKMKEKGDIPEGYSVSREKKERFSLILESASTNQTSMYLCASSIRGREQFFGPGTRLTVL.

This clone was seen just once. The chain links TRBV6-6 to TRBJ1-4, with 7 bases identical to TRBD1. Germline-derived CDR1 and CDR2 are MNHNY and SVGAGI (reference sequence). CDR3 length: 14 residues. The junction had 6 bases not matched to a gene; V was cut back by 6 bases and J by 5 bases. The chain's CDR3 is CASSSGQTNEKLFF. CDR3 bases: TGTGCCAGCAGCTCGGGACAGACAAATGAAAAACTGTTTTTT.

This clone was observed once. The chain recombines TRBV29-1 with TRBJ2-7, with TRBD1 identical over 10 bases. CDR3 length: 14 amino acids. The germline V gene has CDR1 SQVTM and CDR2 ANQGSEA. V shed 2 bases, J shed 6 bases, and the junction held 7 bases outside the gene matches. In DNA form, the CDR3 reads TGCAGCGTTGAACGGGACAGGGGAGTCGGCGAGCAGTACTTC. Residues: CSVERDRGVGEQYF.

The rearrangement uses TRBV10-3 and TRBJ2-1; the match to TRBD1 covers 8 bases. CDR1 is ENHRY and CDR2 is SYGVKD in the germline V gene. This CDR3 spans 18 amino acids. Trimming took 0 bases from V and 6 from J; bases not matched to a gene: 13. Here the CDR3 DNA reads TGTGCCATCAGTGAGTCGGCGCAGGGGGCGGCCTCCCGCAATGAGCAGTTCTTC. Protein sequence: CAISESAQGAASRNEQFF.

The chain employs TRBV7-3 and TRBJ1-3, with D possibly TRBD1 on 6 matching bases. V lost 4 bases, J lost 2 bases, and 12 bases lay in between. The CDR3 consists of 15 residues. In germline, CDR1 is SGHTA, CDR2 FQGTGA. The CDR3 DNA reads TGTGCCAGCAGCTCTGGACCAGGGGCTGGAAACACCATATATTTT. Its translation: CASSSGPGAGNTIYF.

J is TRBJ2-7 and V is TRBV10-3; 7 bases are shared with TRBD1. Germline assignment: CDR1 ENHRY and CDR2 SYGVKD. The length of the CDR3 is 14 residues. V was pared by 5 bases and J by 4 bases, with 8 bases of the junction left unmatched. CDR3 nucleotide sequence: TGTGCCATCAGTAAAGGGACAGTAGATTACGAGCAGTACTTC. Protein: CAISKGTVDYEQYF.

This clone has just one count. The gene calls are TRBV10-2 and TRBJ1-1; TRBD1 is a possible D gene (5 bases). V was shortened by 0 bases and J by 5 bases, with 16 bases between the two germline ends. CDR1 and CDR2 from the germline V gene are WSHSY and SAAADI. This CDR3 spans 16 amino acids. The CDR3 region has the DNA TGCGCCAGCAGTGAGTCCTCCGTTAGGGGTAGGACTGAAGCTTTCTTT. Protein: CASSESSVRGRTEAFF.

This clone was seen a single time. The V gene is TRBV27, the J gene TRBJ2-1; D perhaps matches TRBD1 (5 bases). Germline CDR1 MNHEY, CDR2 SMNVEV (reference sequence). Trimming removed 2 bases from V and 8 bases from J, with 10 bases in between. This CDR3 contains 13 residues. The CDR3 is CASSLIRRDEQFF. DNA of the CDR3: TGTGCCAGCAGTTTAATACGCAGGGATGAGCAGTTCTTC.

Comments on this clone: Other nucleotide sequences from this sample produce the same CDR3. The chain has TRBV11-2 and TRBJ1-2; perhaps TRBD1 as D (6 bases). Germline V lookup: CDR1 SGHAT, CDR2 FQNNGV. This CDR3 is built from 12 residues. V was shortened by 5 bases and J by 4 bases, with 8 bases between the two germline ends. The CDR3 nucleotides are TGTGCCAGCAGCCCGACAGGCTATGGCTACACCTTC. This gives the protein CASSPTGYGYTF. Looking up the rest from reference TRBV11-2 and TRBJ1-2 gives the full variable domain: EAGVAQSPRYKIIEKRQSVAFWCNPISGHATLYWYQQILGQGPKLLIQFQNNGVVDDSQLPKDRFSAERLKGVDSTLKIQPAKLEDSAVYLCASSPTGYGYTFGSGTRLTVV.

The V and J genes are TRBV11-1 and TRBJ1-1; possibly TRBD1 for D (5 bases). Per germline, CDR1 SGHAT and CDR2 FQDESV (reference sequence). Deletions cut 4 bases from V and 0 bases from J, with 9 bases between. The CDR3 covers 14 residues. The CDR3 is CASSSRGVNTEAFF. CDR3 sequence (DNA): TGTGCCAGCAGCTCGAGGGGCGTGAACACTGAAGCTTTCTTT.

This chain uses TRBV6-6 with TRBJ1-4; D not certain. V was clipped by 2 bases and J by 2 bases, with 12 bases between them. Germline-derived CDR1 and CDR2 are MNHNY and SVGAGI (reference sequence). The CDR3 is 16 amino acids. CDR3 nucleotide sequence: TGTGCCAGCAGTTACCATTTGGGAGTTACTAATGAAAAACTGTTTTTT. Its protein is CASSYHLGVTNEKLFF.

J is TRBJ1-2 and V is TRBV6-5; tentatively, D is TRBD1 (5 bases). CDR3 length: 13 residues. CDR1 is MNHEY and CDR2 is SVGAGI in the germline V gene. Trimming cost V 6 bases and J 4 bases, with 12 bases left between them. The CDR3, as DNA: TGTGCCAGCAGGCAGGGTATCGGCTATGGCTACACCTTC. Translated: CASRQGIGYGYTF.

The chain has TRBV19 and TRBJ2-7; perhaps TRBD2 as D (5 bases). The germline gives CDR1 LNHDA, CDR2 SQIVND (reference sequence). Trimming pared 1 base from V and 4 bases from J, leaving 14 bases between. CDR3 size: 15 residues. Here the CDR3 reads CASSIGVAGIYEQYF. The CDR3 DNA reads TGTGCCAGTAGTATAGGGGTGGCGGGCATTTACGAGCAGTACTTC.